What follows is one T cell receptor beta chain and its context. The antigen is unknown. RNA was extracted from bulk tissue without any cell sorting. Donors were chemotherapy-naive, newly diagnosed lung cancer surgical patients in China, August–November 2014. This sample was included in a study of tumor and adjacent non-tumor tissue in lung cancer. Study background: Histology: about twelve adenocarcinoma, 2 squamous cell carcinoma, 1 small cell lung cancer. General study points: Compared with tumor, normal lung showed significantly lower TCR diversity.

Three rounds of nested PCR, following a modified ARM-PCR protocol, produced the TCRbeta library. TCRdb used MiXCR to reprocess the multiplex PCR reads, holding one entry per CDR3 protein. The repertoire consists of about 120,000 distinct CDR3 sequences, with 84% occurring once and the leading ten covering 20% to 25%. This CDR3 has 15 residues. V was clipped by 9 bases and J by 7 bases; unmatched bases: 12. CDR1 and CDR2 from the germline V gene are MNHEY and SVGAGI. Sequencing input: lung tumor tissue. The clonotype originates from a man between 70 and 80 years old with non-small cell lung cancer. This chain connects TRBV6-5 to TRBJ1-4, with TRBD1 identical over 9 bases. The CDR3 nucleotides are TGTGCCAGTAGATCTGGACAGGGGATACGTGAAAAACTGTTTTTT. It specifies CASRSGQGIREKLFF.